This T cell receptor (beta chain) emerged from a study of cytomegalovirus exposure and HLA in healthy donors. V dropped 7 bases and J dropped 4 bases, with 17 bases sitting between them. Germline CDR1 reads SQVTM; CDR2 reads ANQGSEA. The CDR3 runs to 14 residues. This clone was seen once. Primers for the PCR totalled 60 Vbeta and 13 Jbeta. TCRdb's table, derived via immunoSEQ multiplex PCR, lists solely in-frame clones and lacks some. The data contain 90,000 to 140,000 clones, around 85% of them seen just once; the ten biggest clones take up 6.5% to 8.5%. The clonotype originates from a man aged 25 to 45 in good health and CMV-seropositive. Sequencing was performed on PBMCs. The chain couples TRBV29-1 to TRBJ1-5; D might be TRBD1 (6 bases). CDR3 in DNA: TGCAGCGCCAAACAGGGAGGGTCAAATCAGCCCCAGCATTTT. Translating gives CSAKQGGSNQPQHF.